The TCR beta chain under discussion was sequenced for a study of OX40 agonist ivuxolimab in advanced cancers. Background on the study: Patients took ivuxolimab, an agonistic anti-OX40 (CD134) antibody. Prior anti-PD-1, anti-PD-L1 or anti-CTLA-4 therapy did not bar entry, and 40% to 45% had some.

Sequencing used immunoSEQ multiplex PCR; TCRdb keeps in-frame clones, though not all of them. This table has 70,000 or so clones, around 90% appearing once. Trimming removed 3 bases from V and 7 bases from J, with 13 bases in between. From germline, CDR1 is WSHSY and CDR2 SAAADI. The CDR3 runs 14 residues. The sequence was collected from an adult with an advanced solid tumor such as melanoma, head and neck, liver or kidney cancer. This chain links TRBV10-2 with TRBJ1-3, with D tentatively TRBD1 (6 bases). This specimen was CD4+ or CD8+ T cells sorted from blood, taken in a trial of the OX40 agonist ivuxolimab. Here the CDR3 reads CASSDKGVPNTIYF. In DNA, the CDR3 is TGCGCCAGCAGTGATAAGGGGGTACCGAACACCATATATTTT.